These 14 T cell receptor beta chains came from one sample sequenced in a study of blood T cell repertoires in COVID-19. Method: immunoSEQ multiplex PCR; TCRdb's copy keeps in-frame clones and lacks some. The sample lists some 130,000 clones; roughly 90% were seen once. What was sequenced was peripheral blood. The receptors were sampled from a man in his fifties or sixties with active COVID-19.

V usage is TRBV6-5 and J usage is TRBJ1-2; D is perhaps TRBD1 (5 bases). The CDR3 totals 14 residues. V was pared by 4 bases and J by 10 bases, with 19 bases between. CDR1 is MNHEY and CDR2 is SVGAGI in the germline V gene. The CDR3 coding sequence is TGTGCCAGCAGTTCCCAACTTGTGCCAGGGAACTACACCTTC. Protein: CASSSQLVPGNYTF.

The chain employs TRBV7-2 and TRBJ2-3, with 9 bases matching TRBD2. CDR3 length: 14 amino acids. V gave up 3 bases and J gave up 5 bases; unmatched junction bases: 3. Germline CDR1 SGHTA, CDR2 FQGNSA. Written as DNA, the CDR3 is TGTGCCAGCAGCTTCGAGACTAGCGGAGATACGCAGTATTTT. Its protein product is CASSFETSGDTQYF.

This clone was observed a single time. The CDR3 DNA is TGTGCCAGCAGCTCGTGGACTAGGGACACAGATACGCAGTATTTT. Translated, it gives CASSSWTRDTDTQYF. The rearrangement links TRBV9 to TRBJ2-3; 7 bases fit TRBD2. The CDR3 extends over 15 amino acids. The germline V gene has CDR1 SGDLS and CDR2 YYNGEE. V dropped 4 bases and J dropped 2; count of bases not matched to a gene: 7.

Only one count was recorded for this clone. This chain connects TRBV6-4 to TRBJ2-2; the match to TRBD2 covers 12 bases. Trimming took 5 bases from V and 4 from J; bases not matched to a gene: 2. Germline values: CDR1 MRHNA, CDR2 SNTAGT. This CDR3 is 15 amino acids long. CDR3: CASSWTSGTTGELFF. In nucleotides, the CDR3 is TGTGCCAGCAGTTGGACTAGCGGGACCACCGGGGAGCTGTTTTTT.

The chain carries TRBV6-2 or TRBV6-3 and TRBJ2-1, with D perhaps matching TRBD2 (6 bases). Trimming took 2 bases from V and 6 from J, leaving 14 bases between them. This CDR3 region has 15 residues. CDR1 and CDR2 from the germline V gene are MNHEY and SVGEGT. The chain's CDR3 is CASSYRRGAGNEQFF. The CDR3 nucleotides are TGTGCCAGCAGTTACAGGAGGGGAGCAGGCAATGAGCAGTTCTTC.

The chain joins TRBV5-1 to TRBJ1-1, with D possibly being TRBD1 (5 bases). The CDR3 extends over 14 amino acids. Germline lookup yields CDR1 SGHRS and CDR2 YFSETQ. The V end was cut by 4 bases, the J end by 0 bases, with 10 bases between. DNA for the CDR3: TGCGCCAGCAGCCCCGGGGGATTGAACACTGAAGCTTTCTTT. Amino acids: CASSPGGLNTEAFF.

This CDR3 is CASSTGGASYGYTF. In nucleotides, the CDR3 is TGTGCCAGCAGCACAGGGGGCGCCTCTTATGGCTACACCTTC. The rearrangement joins TRBV7-2 to TRBJ1-2; 9 bases agree with TRBD1. The CDR3 covers 14 residues. The junction had 6 bases not matched to a gene; V was cut back by 5 bases and J by 5 bases. Germline CDR1 reads SGHTA; CDR2 reads FQGNSA.

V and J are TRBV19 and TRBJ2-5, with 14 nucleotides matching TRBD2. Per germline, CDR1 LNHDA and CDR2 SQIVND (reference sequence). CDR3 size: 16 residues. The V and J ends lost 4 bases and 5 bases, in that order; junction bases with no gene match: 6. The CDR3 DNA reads TGTGCCAGTAGTACCCCCCGGACTAGCGGGGGGGAGACCCAGTACTTC. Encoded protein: CASSTPRTSGGETQYF.

The CDR3 bases are TGTGCCAGCAGCGCCTCCGGGACTAGCGGATACAATGAGCAGTTCTTC. It yields the protein CASSASGTSGYNEQFF. The chain recombines TRBV9 with TRBJ2-1; 11 bases are a match to TRBD2. With V trimmed by 3 bases and J by 4 bases, 6 bases remained unmatched. CDR3 length: 16 residues. Looked up from germline, CDR1 is SGDLS and CDR2 is YYNGEE.

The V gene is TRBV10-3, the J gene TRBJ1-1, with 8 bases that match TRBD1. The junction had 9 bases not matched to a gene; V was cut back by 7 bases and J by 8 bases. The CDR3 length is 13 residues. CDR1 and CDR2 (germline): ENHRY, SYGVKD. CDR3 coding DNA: TGTGCCATCAAAATCGCAGGGGGCGAAGAAGCTTTCTTT. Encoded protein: CAIKIAGGEEAFF.

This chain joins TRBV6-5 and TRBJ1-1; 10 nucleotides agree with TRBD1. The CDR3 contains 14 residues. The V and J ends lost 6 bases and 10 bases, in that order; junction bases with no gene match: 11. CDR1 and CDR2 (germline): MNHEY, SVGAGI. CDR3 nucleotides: TGTGCCAGCAGACCCGGGACAGGGGCTTTCGGAGCTTTCTTT. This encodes CASRPGTGAFGAFF.

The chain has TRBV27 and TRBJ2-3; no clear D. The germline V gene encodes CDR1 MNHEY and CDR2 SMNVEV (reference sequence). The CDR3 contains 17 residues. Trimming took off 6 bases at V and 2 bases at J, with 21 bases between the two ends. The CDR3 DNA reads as TGTGCCAGCAGCCTTGGTGGGCCCGGATTAAACACAGATACGCAGTATTTT. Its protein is CASSLGGPGLNTDTQYF.

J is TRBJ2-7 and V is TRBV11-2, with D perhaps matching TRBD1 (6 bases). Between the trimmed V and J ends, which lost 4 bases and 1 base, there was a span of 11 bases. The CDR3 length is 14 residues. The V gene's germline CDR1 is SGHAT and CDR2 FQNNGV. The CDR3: CASSSWTESYEQYF. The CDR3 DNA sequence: TGTGCCAGCAGCTCATGGACAGAATCCTACGAGCAGTACTTC.

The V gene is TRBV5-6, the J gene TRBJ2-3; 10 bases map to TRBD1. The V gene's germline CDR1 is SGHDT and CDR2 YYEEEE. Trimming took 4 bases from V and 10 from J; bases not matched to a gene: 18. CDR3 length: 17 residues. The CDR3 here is CASSGGQGPSTRGAQYF. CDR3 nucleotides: TGTGCCAGCAGCGGGGGACAGGGGCCCTCTACGCGGGGTGCGCAGTATTTT.